This TCR beta chain stems from a study of T cell responses to AZD1222 COVID-19 vaccine. Across the study: Second-dose schedules of about 4 or about 12 weeks were combined.

Points on this clone: Its antigen remains unknown.

Study-wide results and limits: Clonal diversity was possibly underestimated, and white British individuals and females predominated among donors.

Germline V gene data show CDR1 as MGHDK and CDR2 as SYGVNS. The CDR3 extends over 16 amino acids. After removal of 4 bases from V and 8 bases from J, the junction contained 7 bases not matched to a gene. The protocol was immunoSEQ multiplex PCR, while the TCRdb copy is restricted to in-frame clones and leaves out a portion. The sample carries 95,000 to 150,000 clones, approximately 90% recorded once. J is TRBJ2-4 and V is TRBV25-1, with 14 bases matching TRBD2. The sequence was collected from an adult in good health. This specimen consisted of peripheral blood, obtained on day 0 of AZD1222 vaccination. The CDR3 DNA follows: TGTGCCAGCAGTGGAGGGACTAGCGGGAGAAGGGACATTCAGTACTTC. The encoded protein is CASSGGTSGRRDIQYF.